These T cell receptor beta chains were read from a single sample in a study of Siglec-9 on CD8 T cells in melanoma. Libraries were prepared by immunoSEQ multiplex PCR; TCRdb keeps only in-frame clonotypes and omits some of them. The table records almost 30,000 clones, around three quarters of them present only once. Material for sequencing was Siglec-9- CD8+ T cells sorted from blood. These receptors were collected from a human donor in good health. CDR3s leave out the opening cysteine and the closing phenylalanine or tryptophan. Each record gives: V gene, J gene, CDR3 protein.

TRBV27,TRBJ1-2,ASSFSGQGANGYT
TRBV6-1,TRBJ1-5,ASGGGGVQPQH
TRBV7-6,TRBJ2-1,ASTTGSGSVYNEQF
TRBV2,TRBJ2-1,ASTQGTGAYNEQF
TRBV4-2,TRBJ2-5,ASSRLRVVEETQY
TRBV2,TRBJ1-5,ASSEGAVLSNQPQH
TRBV6-5,TRBJ1-2,ASTFLASGGYT
TRBV5-6,TRBJ1-5,ASSLGGRQPQH
TRBV14,TRBJ1-1,ASSQSSGPLTDEAF
TRBV20-1,TRBJ2-3,SARTADTQY
TRBV28,TRBJ2-3,ATVKTASTDTQY
TRBV9,TRBJ1-5,ASSVESADQPQH
TRBV7-9,TRBJ1-2,ASSLVGGHGYT
TRBV13,TRBJ2-7,ASSFTQQGESSYEQY
TRBV10-1,TRBJ1-1,ASSPRGIGTEAF
TRBV7-3,TRBJ2-7,ASSIGEQY
TRBV10-2,TRBJ1-1,ATGETEAF
TRBV30,TRBJ1-2,ACQPDGDGYT
TRBV29-1,TRBJ2-2,SVVNNGELF
TRBV10-3,TRBJ2-1,AISDPGASGAISNEQF
TRBV10-2,TRBJ1-2,ASSDETGQLSNYGYT
TRBV27,TRBJ2-2,ASSFSAGGPSTGELF
TRBV27,TRBJ2-3,ASSFLDGKDTQY
TRBV5-1,TRBJ2-1,ASSEDRNYNEQF
TRBV14,TRBJ2-5,ASSSFRVIGETQY
TRBV6-5,TRBJ2-1,ASSYKTSGRPYEQF
TRBV7-9,TRBJ1-3,ASSSSAQANTIY
TRBV29-1,TRBJ1-2,SVEDRVGQSGYT
TRBV7-9,TRBJ2-7,ASSSTYEQY
TRBV4-1,TRBJ1-2,ASSHSGTLNYGYT
TRBV7-9,TRBJ1-2,ASSQGRDGYT
TRBV7-6,TRBJ2-2,ASSELAGDTGELF
TRBV7-9,TRBJ1-1,ASSPGPHPEAF
TRBV9,TRBJ1-5,ASSVGGANQPQH
TRBV28,TRBJ2-5,ASSLSASRGETQY
TRBV11-2,TRBJ2-5,ASSLVWTPQETQY
TRBV9,TRBJ2-7,ASSVEGASYEQY
TRBV2,TRBJ2-7,ASSLTGRGYEQY
TRBV27,TRBJ2-1,ASSFVGQGAGYEQF
TRBV29-1,TRBJ2-1,SGEFRDPFSGINEQF
TRBV19,TRBJ2-1,ASSIGGINNEQF
TRBV6-1,TRBJ1-1,ASKITEAF
TRBV4-1,TRBJ1-1,ASSQDPIGQLF
TRBV9,TRBJ1-1,ASSVGGRTEAF
TRBV6-1,TRBJ2-3,ASSGRTSGYTDTQY
TRBV9,TRBJ1-2,ASSVAPGPRDYGYT
TRBV27,TRBJ2-3,ASSLSGLAGGPVGTDTQY
TRBV29-1,TRBJ2-7,SVVSGAREQY
TRBV6-6,TRBJ1-2,ASSYAENYGYT
TRBV7-2,TRBJ1-2,ASSFPRYGYT